This T cell receptor (beta chain) was obtained from a study of human T cells and chemical hapten exposure. A single record per CDR3 protein comes from TCRdb applying MiXCR to the RACE reads. Among about 360,000 distinct CDR3 sequences listed, around 7% were seen once. Time point of the sample: patch test 1, 2 weeks after DPC sensitization. As to treatment: therapeutic diphenylcyclopropenone sensitization with weekly scalp DPC. Alopecia patients, 18 to 70 years old and DPC-suitable, served as donors. The CDR3 totals 16 residues. V shed 0 bases and J shed 1 base, with 7 bases lying between them. Per germline, CDR1 LGHNA and CDR2 YSLEER. This clonotype showed up many times. The target antigen is unknown. General study points: The number of TCRs over 1 in 1000 frequency stayed unchanged after DPC.

This chain connects TRBV4-3 to TRBJ2-6, with D perhaps matching TRBD2 (5 bases). The receptor's source is a woman aged 18-35 years with alopecia areata. Some clones in this sample may be carry-over from other donors' samples. Source: whole blood, taken in connection with sensitization to the hapten diphenylcyclopropenone (DPC). The CDR3 sequence: CASSQDAGSGANVLTF. In DNA form, the CDR3 reads TGCGCCAGCAGCCAAGATGCGGGTTCTGGGGCCAACGTCCTGACTTTC.